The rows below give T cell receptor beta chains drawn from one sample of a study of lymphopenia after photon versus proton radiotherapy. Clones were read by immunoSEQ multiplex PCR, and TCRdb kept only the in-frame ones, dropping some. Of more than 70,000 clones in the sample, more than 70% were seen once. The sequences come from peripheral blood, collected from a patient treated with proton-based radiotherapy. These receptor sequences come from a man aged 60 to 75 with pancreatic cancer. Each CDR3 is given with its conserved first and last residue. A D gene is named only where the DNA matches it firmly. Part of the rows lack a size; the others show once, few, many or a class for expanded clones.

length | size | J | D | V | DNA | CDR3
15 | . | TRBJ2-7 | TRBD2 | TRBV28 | TGTGCCAGCAGCGGAGCGGGAGGTAACTCCTACGAGCAGTACTTC | CASSGAGGNSYEQYF
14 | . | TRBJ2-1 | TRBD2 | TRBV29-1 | TGCAGCGTTGACCTTGCGGGAGGGTACAATGAGCAGTTCTTC | CSVDLAGGYNEQFF
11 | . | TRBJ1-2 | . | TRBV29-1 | TGCAGCGTTGACAGTATCTCTGGCTACACCTTC | CSVDSISGYTF
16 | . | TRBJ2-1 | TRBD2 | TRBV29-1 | TGCAGCGTTGTGCGGCGGGCGGGAGGGGTTAGCAATGAGCAGTTCTTC | CSVVRRAGGVSNEQFF
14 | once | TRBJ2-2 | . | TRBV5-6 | TGTGCCAGCAGGGACAATACTTTTGGCGGGGAGCTGTTTTTT | CASRDNTFGGELFF
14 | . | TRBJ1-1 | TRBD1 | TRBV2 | TGTGCCACAATTTCACAGGGGGTTCGGACTGAAGCTTTCTTT | CATISQGVRTEAFF
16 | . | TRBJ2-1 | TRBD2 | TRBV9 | TGTGCCAGCAGCCCGGGACTAGGGTTGGGGTCCAATGAGCAGTTCTTC | CASSPGLGLGSNEQFF
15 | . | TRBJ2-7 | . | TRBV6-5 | TGTGCCAGCAGTTACCAGGGGAACAGCGCCTACGAGCAGTACTTC | CASSYQGNSAYEQYF
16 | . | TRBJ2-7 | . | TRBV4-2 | TGTGCCAGCAGCCAAACAGGACTATCAAAAACCTACGAGCAGTACTTC | CASSQTGLSKTYEQYF
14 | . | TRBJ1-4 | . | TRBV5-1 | TGCGCCAGCAGCTTGGCCTCTACTAATGAAAAACTGTTTTTT | CASSLASTNEKLFF
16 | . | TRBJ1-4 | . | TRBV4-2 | TGTGCCAGCAGCCAAGAGCAGGGCGGAACTAATGAAAAACTGTTTTTT | CASSQEQGGTNEKLFF
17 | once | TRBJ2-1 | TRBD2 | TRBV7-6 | TGTGCCAGCAGCCCTACTCTTCTAGCGGGGGCCCTCAATGAGCAGTTCTTC | CASSPTLLAGALNEQFF
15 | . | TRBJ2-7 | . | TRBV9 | TGTGCCAGCAGCCCGGGACGGCGGACTTCCTACGAGCAGTACTTC | CASSPGRRTSYEQYF
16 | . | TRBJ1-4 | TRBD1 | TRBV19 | TGTGCCAGCCACCCTCCCCGACAGGGGCTCAATGAAAAACTGTTTTTT | CASHPPRQGLNEKLFF
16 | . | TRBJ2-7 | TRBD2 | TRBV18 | TGTGCCAGCTCTTCCCTTCCTAGCGGGAGCTCCTACGAGCAGTACTTC | CASSSLPSGSSYEQYF
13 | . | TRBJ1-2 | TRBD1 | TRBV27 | TGTGCCAGCAGTTCCGGGACAGGGAATGGCTACACCTTC | CASSSGTGNGYTF
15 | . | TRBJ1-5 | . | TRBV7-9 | TGTGCCAGCAGCTCCTTCAAGGGGAGCAATCAGCCCCAGCATTTT | CASSSFKGSNQPQHF
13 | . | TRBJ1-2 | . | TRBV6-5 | TGTGCCAGCATGCTGCGGAATCTCTATGGCTACACCTTC | CASMLRNLYGYTF
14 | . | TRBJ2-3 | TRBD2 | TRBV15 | TGTGCCACCAGACGAGCGGGAAGGACAGATACGCAGTATTTT | CATRRAGRTDTQYF
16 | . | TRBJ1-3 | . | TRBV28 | TGTGCCAGCAGCGCGGGGAAGAGGGTCTCTGGAAACACCATATATTTT | CASSAGKRVSGNTIYF
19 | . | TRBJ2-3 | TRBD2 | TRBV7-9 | TGTGCCAGCAGCCCTGTCGGGGGGGACTCCTCTGATGGCACAGATACGCAGTATTTT | CASSPVGGDSSDGTDTQYF
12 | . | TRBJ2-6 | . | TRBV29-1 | TGCAGCGTTCGATATGGGGCCAACGTCCTGACTTTC | CSVRYGANVLTF
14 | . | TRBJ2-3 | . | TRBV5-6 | TGTGCCAGCAGCTTATCGGGGTCCACAGATACGCAGTATTTT | CASSLSGSTDTQYF
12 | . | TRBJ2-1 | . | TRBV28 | TGTGCCAGCCCTTCGGGTGAGAGTCAGCAGTTCTTC | CASPSGESQQFF
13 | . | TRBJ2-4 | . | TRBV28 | TGTGCCAGCAGTTTAAGCCAGTTAAACATTCAGTACTTC | CASSLSQLNIQYF
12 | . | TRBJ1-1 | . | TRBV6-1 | TGTGCCAGCAGGGCAGGGGTAACTGAAGCTTTCTTT | CASRAGVTEAFF
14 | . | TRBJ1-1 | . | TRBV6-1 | TGTGCCAGCAGCTCCAACACAGAAAACACTGAAGCTTTCTTT | CASSSNTENTEAFF
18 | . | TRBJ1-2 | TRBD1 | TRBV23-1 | TGCGCCAGCAGTCAAAACCGGGACAGGGGATGTCTAGTGTCTGGCTACACCTTC | CASSQNRDRGCLVSGYTF
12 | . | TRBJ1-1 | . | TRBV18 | TGTGCCAGCTCACCTTACCGGGCTGAAGCTTTCTTT | CASSPYRAEAFF
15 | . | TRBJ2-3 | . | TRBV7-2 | TGTGCCAGCAGCTTAGTAGGTTTATTCACAGATACGCAGTATTTT | CASSLVGLFTDTQYF
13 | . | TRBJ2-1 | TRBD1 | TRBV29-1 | TGCAGCGTCGAGGGACAGATGAGGGGTCAGCAGTTCTTC | CSVEGQMRGQQFF
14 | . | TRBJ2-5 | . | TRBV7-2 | TGTGCCAGCAGGCAGTCAAGAGCGACAGAGACCCAGTACTTC | CASRQSRATETQYF
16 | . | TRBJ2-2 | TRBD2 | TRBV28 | TGTGCCAGCAGTCAGCTAGCGGGAGTCGCCGCGGGGGAGCTGTTTTTT | CASSQLAGVAAGELFF
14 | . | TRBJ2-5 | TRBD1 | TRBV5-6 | TGTGCCAGCAGCCCGGAACAGGGGGCGGAGACCCAGTACTTC | CASSPEQGAETQYF
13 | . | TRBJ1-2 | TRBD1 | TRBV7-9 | TGTGCCAGCAGCCCGACAGGGTCTGGAGGCTACACCTTC | CASSPTGSGGYTF
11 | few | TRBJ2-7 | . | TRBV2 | TGTGCCAGCTTACTAGTCGGCGAGCAGTACTTC | CASLLVGEQYF
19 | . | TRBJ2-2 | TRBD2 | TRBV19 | TGTGCCAGTAGAATCCCCCGCGGGAGTGCTGGTTTGGACACCGGGGAGCTGTTTTTT | CASRIPRGSAGLDTGELFF
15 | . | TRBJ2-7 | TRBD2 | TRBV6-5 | TGTGCCAGCAGTTACAGGGGAGGGTTAGGCTACGAGCAGTACTTC | CASSYRGGLGYEQYF
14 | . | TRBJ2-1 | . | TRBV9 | TGTGCCAGCAGCGCCCCGCCGCCTAGCGTTGAGCAGTTCTTC | CASSAPPPSVEQFF